The following is a T cell receptor (beta chain) sequence with its context. The source of the sample is a study of technical replicates of blood from several donors. Clones were read by immunoSEQ multiplex PCR, and TCRdb kept only the in-frame ones, dropping some. The data hold tens of thousands of clones, with 94% observed a single time. The V gene end was trimmed by 2 bases and the J gene end by 5 bases; junction bases not matched to a gene: 9. Per germline, CDR1 PRHDT and CDR2 FYEKMQ (reference sequence). This CDR3 spans 17 amino acids. The chain combines TRBV13 with TRBJ1-2; 12 positions match TRBD1. The TCR originated in a human donor in good health. Sequencing was carried out using T cells isolated from PBMCs. In DNA form, the CDR3 reads TGTGCCAGCAGCTTACGCCTCGGGACAGGGGGCGCATATGGCTACACCTTC. This sequence encodes CASSLRLGTGGAYGYTF.